These 24 T cell receptor beta chains were sequenced from one sample in a study of blood T cells in healthy people across ages. Primed by a sample-barcoded 5' primer and a J-beta primer mix, a second PCR proceeded for 7 to 11 cycles. TCRdb analysed the 5' RACE reads with MiXCR anew, one entry per CDR3 protein. The sample consists of 1.5 million to 2 million distinct CDR3 sequences, roughly two fifths of them appearing once. Input material: blood. The receptors stem from a human donor in good health.

The chain is built from TRBV28 and TRBJ2-5, with a tentative D call TRBD1 (5 bases). There are 15 residues in the CDR3. Per the germline V gene, CDR1 is MDHEN and CDR2 is SYDVKM. V gave up 5 bases and J gave up 9 bases, with 22 bases separating them. DNA for the CDR3: TGTGCCAGCAGTCCCCCTGGGGCAGTTAGCCTAGCCCAGTACTTC. Translation gives CASSPPGAVSLAQYF.

This clonotype was found a few times. CDR3 in amino acids: CATSSVDTQYF. The DNA of the CDR3 is TGTGCCACCAGTTCCGTGGATACGCAGTATTTT. The genes are TRBV24-1 and TRBJ2-3; D gene ambiguous. Germline-derived CDR1 and CDR2 are KGHDR and SFDVKD. The CDR3 extends over 11 amino acids. V lost 6 bases and J lost 6, with 6 bases in between.

This clonotype was detected a few times. This chain uses TRBV20-1 with TRBJ2-5; 9 nucleotides match TRBD2. Germline loops: CDR1 DFQATT, CDR2 SNEGSKA (reference sequence). The CDR3 has 15 residues. The V and J ends lost 5 bases and 0 bases, in that order; junction bases with no gene match: 7. CDR3 DNA: TGCAGTGCTCCCTCGACTAGCGGATACCAAGAGACCCAGTACTTC. Amino acids: CSAPSTSGYQETQYF.

This clonotype was observed a handful of times. The chain links TRBV6-5 to TRBJ2-7, with D perhaps TRBD1 (5 bases). This CDR3 has 11 amino acids. Germline V lookup: CDR1 MNHEY, CDR2 SVGAGI. Trimming took 7 bases from V and 7 from J, leaving 11 bases between them. The CDR3 DNA sequence: TGTGCCAGCACAGGGATGAGAGAGCAGTACTTC. Translation gives CASTGMREQYF.

CDR3 loop: CASSLGAGTVTGELFF. The CDR3 bases are TGCGCCAGCAGCTTAGGAGCCGGGACAGTCACCGGGGAGCTGTTTTTT. The chain carries TRBV5-1 and TRBJ2-2; 7 nucleotides align to TRBD1. CDR1 SGHRS and CDR2 YFSETQ come from the germline V gene. This CDR3 is built from 16 residues. Unmatched junction bases numbered 8, after V lost 2 bases and J lost 4 bases.

This clonotype has only a few counts. The rearrangement joins TRBV7-2 to TRBJ1-5; D uncertain. The V end lost 3 bases, the J end lost 4 bases, and 13 bases lay between the germline ends. CDR1 is SGHTA, CDR2 FQGNSA, per germline. The CDR3 spans 15 residues. The CDR3 bases are TGTGCCAGCAGCTTCGGGAGGCCGCTAAATCAGCCCCAGCATTTT. Translation gives CASSFGRPLNQPQHF.

This chain links TRBV28 with TRBJ2-7, with 8 nucleotides matching TRBD1. Germline V gene sequence: CDR1 MDHEN, CDR2 SYDVKM. Trimming took 6 bases from V and 3 from J; bases not matched to a gene: 4. The CDR3 is 13 amino acids. The CDR3 DNA reads as TGTGCCAGCAGACTCGACAGGGGCTACGAGCAGTACTTC. Translation: CASRLDRGYEQYF.

This chain uses TRBV28 with TRBJ2-3, with a possible D match to TRBD1 (5 bases). Germline-derived CDR1 and CDR2 are MDHEN and SYDVKM. With 11 bases removed from V and 0 bases from J, the gap between germline ends came to 15 bases. The CDR3 contains 14 residues. The CDR3 region has the DNA TGTGCCGCCTCGACAGTCCTTAGCACAGATACGCAGTATTTT. Translated, it gives CAASTVLSTDTQYF.

This clonotype has only one observation. Written as DNA, the CDR3 is TGTGCCACCAGTGATCTTAGTGGGACAGGGAAGGATGAGCAGTTCTTC. It yields the protein CATSDLSGTGKDEQFF. This chain links TRBV24-1 with TRBJ2-1; TRBD1 matches at 9 bases. CDR3 length: 16 residues. The ends lost 3 bases at V and 8 bases at J; junction bases unmatched: 10. Per germline, CDR1 KGHDR and CDR2 SFDVKD.

This chain joins TRBV5-8 and TRBJ1-5; perhaps TRBD1 as D (5 bases). Trimming stripped 4 bases from V and 3 bases from J, with 17 bases between. Looked up from germline, CDR1 is SGHTS and CDR2 is YDEGEE. The CDR3 has 16 amino acids. CDR3 bases: TGTGCCAGCAGCCGGGACGACGGTGTTTACAATCAGCCCCAGCATTTT. The encoded protein is CASSRDDGVYNQPQHF.

This clonotype was seen more than once but under ten times. The CDR3 loop reads CASSQVQGTHEQYF. Written as DNA, the CDR3 is TGCGCCAGCAGCCAGGTACAGGGAACCCACGAGCAGTACTTC. The gene calls are TRBV4-1 and TRBJ2-7; weak D call: TRBD1 (6 bases). V gave up 3 bases and J gave up 5 bases, with 14 bases separating them. CDR1 is MGHRA and CDR2 is YSYEKL in the germline V gene. The CDR3 spans 14 residues.

The V call is TRBV19, the J call TRBJ2-1; TRBD1 or TRBD2 may be the D gene (5 bases each). V lost 0 bases to trimming and J lost 4 bases, with 10 bases between them. CDR1 is LNHDA, CDR2 SQIVND, per germline (reference sequence). The CDR3 spans 15 residues. CDR3 DNA: TGTGCCAGTAGTATAGATCAGGGACCGTACAATGAGCAGTTCTTC. The encoded protein is CASSIDQGPYNEQFF.

The chain has TRBV6-5 and TRBJ1-1; no reliable D call. The CDR3 is 13 amino acids. The V end lost 7 bases, the J end lost 3 bases, and 12 bases lay between the germline ends. The germline gives CDR1 MNHEY, CDR2 SVGAGI. CDR3 protein: CASNRPGDTEAFF. As DNA, the CDR3 is TGTGCCAGCAACAGACCCGGGGACACTGAAGCTTTCTTT.

In its sample, this clonotype was seen many times. In nucleotides, the CDR3 is TGTGCCAGCAGCTTAGCGGGTTCAGGGAGGGAGACCCAGTACTTC. As protein: CASSLAGSGRETQYF. The genes are TRBV6-5 and TRBJ2-5, with 7 nucleotides matching TRBD2. The length of the CDR3 is 15 residues. From germline, CDR1 is MNHEY and CDR2 SVGAGI. V shed 6 bases and J 5 bases; nucleotides not matched to a gene: 12.

The chain is built from TRBV4-3 and TRBJ2-4; D may match TRBD1 or TRBD2 (6 bases each). The CDR3 is 18 amino acids. V was cut by 0 bases and J by 3 bases, with 18 bases left in between. Germline lookup yields CDR1 LGHNA and CDR2 YSLEER. CDR3 DNA: TGCGCCAGCAGCCAAGATGGAATCGGGGGCGCCGTCAAAAACATTCAGTACTTC. Its translation: CASSQDGIGGAVKNIQYF.

The chain has TRBV2 and TRBJ2-1; D ambiguous. V gave up 2 bases and J gave up 0 bases, with 5 bases separating them. The CDR3 consists of 14 residues. Germline V gene lookup returns CDR1 SNHLY and CDR2 FYNNEI. The CDR3 reads CASSESSSYNEQFF. CDR3 DNA sequence: TGTGCCAGCAGTGAAAGTAGCTCCTACAATGAGCAGTTCTTC.

This clonotype occurred a few times. The chain employs TRBV5-1 and TRBJ2-7, with D unresolved. The CDR3 has 12 amino acids. V was trimmed by 3 bases and J by 7 bases, leaving 11 bases between them. CDR1 SGHRS and CDR2 YFSETQ come from the germline V gene. CDR3 sequence reads: CASSSTRGEQYF. Written as DNA, the CDR3 is TGCGCCAGCAGCTCAACCCGTGGAGAGCAGTACTTC.

The CDR3 DNA reads as TGCGCCAGCGGATACAGGCCAGGGAGGTACGAGCAGTACTTC. This translates into CASGYRPGRYEQYF. The chain has TRBV5-1 and TRBJ2-7, with a tentative D call TRBD2 (6 bases). This CDR3 has 14 amino acids. The ends were cut back, 7 bases at V and 4 bases at J, with 18 bases in the middle. Germline V CDR1 and CDR2: SGHRS, YFSETQ.

This sequence joins TRBV3-1 and TRBJ1-2; D call uncertain. Between the trimmed V and J ends, which lost 0 bases and 7 bases, there was a span of 12 bases. Looked up from germline, CDR1 is LGHDT and CDR2 is YNNKEL (reference sequence). The CDR3 totals 14 residues. The CDR3 spells CASSQDTRWGGYTF. CDR3 in DNA: TGTGCCAGCAGCCAAGATACACGCTGGGGTGGCTACACCTTC.

V usage is TRBV9 and J usage is TRBJ1-2; 10 positions agree with TRBD1. The CDR3 sequence is 14 residues long. V was pared by 4 bases and J by 7 bases, with 7 bases of the junction left unmatched. CDR1 and CDR2 (germline): SGDLS, YYNGEE. This CDR3 reads CASSPRQGAIGYTF. CDR3 sequence (DNA): TGTGCCAGCAGCCCCCGACAGGGGGCGATTGGCTACACCTTC.

The chain combines TRBV12-3 or TRBV12-4 with TRBJ2-1; 7 nucleotides line up with TRBD1. The J segment lost 5 bases and the V segment lost 4 bases, leaving 2 bases of the junction unmatched. This CDR3 region has 13 residues. The CDR3 sequence: CASSYRGHNEQFF. The DNA of the CDR3 is TGTGCCAGCAGTTACAGGGGTCACAATGAGCAGTTCTTC.

In regard to this clonotype: At one end, the junction sequence differs from germline, possibly due to a read error. The V call is TRBV20-1, the J call TRBJ1-1, with D uncertain. Germline-derived CDR1 and CDR2 are DFQATT and SNEGSKA (reference sequence). The CDR3 runs 14 residues. CDR3 sequence (DNA): TGCAGTGCCGAAATAATGGTTAAGAACGCTGAAGCTTTCTTT. Translating gives CSAEIMVKNAEAFF.

V is TRBV5-1 and J is TRBJ2-7, with 8 bases aligning to TRBD1. The CDR3 consists of 15 residues. The germline gives CDR1 SGHRS, CDR2 YFSETQ. The junction had 11 bases not matched to a gene; V was cut back by 4 bases and J by 5 bases. The CDR3: CASSRGPQGANEQYF. CDR3 sequence (DNA): TGCGCCAGCAGCCGGGGACCTCAGGGGGCCAACGAGCAGTACTTC.

In this sample, this clonotype turned up a few times. The V call is TRBV15, the J call TRBJ1-2; 12 nucleotides match TRBD1. The CDR3 is 16 residues long. The germline CDR1 and CDR2 sequences are LNHNV and YYDKDF (reference sequence). After removal of 1 base from V and 6 bases from J, the junction contained 6 bases not matched to a gene. The DNA for the CDR3 is TGTGCCACCAGCAGAGCCGGGACAGGGGGCCGTCATGGCTACACCTTC. This translates into CATSRAGTGGRHGYTF.